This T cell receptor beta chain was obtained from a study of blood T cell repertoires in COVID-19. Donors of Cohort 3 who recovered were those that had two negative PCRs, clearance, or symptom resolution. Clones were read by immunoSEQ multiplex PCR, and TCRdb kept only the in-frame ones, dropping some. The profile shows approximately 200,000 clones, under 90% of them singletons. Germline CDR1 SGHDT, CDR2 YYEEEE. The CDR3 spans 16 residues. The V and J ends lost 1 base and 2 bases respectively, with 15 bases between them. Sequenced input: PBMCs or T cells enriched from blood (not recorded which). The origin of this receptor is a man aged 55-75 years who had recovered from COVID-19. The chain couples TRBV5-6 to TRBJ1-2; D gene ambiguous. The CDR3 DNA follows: TGTGCCAGCAGCTTGAGGTTTCCGACACCCAACTATGGCTACACCTTC. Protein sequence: CASSLRFPTPNYGYTF.